Following are 24 T cell receptor beta chains from one sample sequenced in a study of early T cells in non-severe SARS-CoV-2 infection. TCRdb reanalysed the 5' RACE reads using MiXCR and keeps one entry per CDR3 protein. The repertoire holds 55,000 to 70,000 distinct CDR3 sequences, with around 12% as singletons. Sequencing used whole blood, obtained at baseline. These receptors were obtained from an adult who was a healthcare worker with PCR-confirmed SARS-CoV-2 infection or an uninfected control (not recorded which). The donor label of this sample is uncertain.

This clonotype was observed a few times. The CDR3: CASSQLADTQYF. CDR3 coding DNA: TGCGCCAGCAGCCAGTTAGCAGATACGCAGTATTTT. This chain connects TRBV4-1 to TRBJ2-3; D is unclear. The V end lost 3 bases, the J end lost 4 bases, and 5 bases lay between the germline ends. CDR3 length equals 12 residues. Germline CDR1 and CDR2: MGHRA and YSYEKL.

This clonotype occurred many times. The chain employs TRBV20-1 and TRBJ1-6; 10 bases map to TRBD1. Germline V gene sequence: CDR1 DFQATT, CDR2 SNEGSKA (reference sequence). Trimming at V came to 6 bases and at J to 7 bases, leaving 9 bases not matched to a gene. CDR3 length: 15 amino acids. CDR3 coding DNA: TGCAGTGCAAAACGAACGGGACAGGGGAATTCACCCCTCCACTTT. This gives the protein CSAKRTGQGNSPLHF.

V usage is TRBV9 and J usage is TRBJ1-2, with no clear D. With 3 bases removed from V and 6 bases from J, the gap between germline ends came to 18 bases. This CDR3 has 15 amino acids. Germline V gene data show CDR1 as SGDLS and CDR2 as YYNGEE. The CDR3, as DNA: TGTGCCAGCAGCGGACGGACGGGAGAAAGGGATGGCTACACCTTC. Translating it yields CASSGRTGERDGYTF. The full variable domain, in which reference TRBV9 and TRBJ1-2 provide the parts outside the CDR3, is DSGVTQTPKHLITATGQRVTLRCSPRSGDLSVYWYQQSLDQGLQFLIQYYNGEERAKGNILERFSAQQFPDLHSELNLSSLELGDSALYFCASSGRTGERDGYTFGSGTRLTVV.

The V gene is TRBV24-1, the J gene TRBJ1-1; D not certain. Germline lookup yields CDR1 KGHDR and CDR2 SFDVKD. The CDR3 extends over 12 amino acids. Between the trimmed V and J ends, which lost 9 bases and 8 bases, there was a span of 15 bases. The CDR3 loop is CATRSSLSEAFF. CDR3 bases: TGTGCCACCCGTTCCTCTCTTTCCGAAGCTTTCTTT.

This clonotype was seen only a few times. The chain recombines TRBV29-1 with TRBJ1-2; no firm D call. Germline-derived CDR1 and CDR2 are SQVTM and ANQGSEA. The V gene lost 7 bases and the J gene lost 3 bases, with 9 bases spanning the gap. CDR3 length: 11 amino acids. This chain's CDR3 is CSGRTYYGYTF. CDR3 coding DNA: TGCAGCGGAAGAACCTACTATGGCTACACCTTC.

The CDR3 loop is CASTPPGSGELFF. The DNA of the CDR3 is TGTGCCAGTACCCCGCCGGGGAGCGGGGAGCTGTTTTTT. This sequence joins TRBV19 and TRBJ2-2; tentative D call: TRBD2 (5 bases). The ends were cut back, 7 bases at V and 7 bases at J, with 13 bases in the middle. CDR1 is LNHDA, CDR2 SQIVND, per germline (reference sequence). CDR3 length: 13 amino acids.

The chain uses TRBV12-5 and TRBJ1-2, with a tentative D call TRBD1 (5 bases). Germline lookup yields CDR1 LGHNT and CDR2 FRNRAP. The V end lost 5 bases, the J end lost 3 bases, and 13 bases lay between the germline ends. The CDR3 runs to 14 residues. The CDR3 DNA sequence: TGTGCTAGTGGTCACTCCCTAGGGGACTATGGCTACACCTTC. Its protein product is CASGHSLGDYGYTF.

This clonotype showed up many times. The chain links TRBV21-1 to TRBJ2-3; the table's D call, TRBD1, was not checked against the DNA. TRBV21-1 is tagged as a pseudogene. CDR3 length: 14 residues. The chain's CDR3 is CASSKGGGTDTQYF. CDR3 in DNA: TGTGCCAGCAGCAAGGGCGGGGGCACAGATACGCAGTATTTT.

This clonotype was observed a few times. CDR3 region: CASSVAGGQETQYF. CDR3 nucleotides: TGTGCCAGCAGCGTAGCGGGAGGGCAAGAGACCCAGTACTTC. The chain has TRBV9 and TRBJ2-5, with 8 bases matching TRBD2. This CDR3 has 14 amino acids. Germline assignment: CDR1 SGDLS and CDR2 YYNGEE. V shed 0 bases and J 2 bases; nucleotides not matched to a gene: 0.

This clonotype has more than one count but fewer than ten. The chain carries TRBV2 and TRBJ2-3; tentative D call: TRBD2 (6 bases). This CDR3 spans 15 amino acids. The germline V and J ends were trimmed by 7 bases and 2 bases, with 16 bases remaining between them. Germline V gene lookup returns CDR1 SNHLY and CDR2 FYNNEI. The chain's CDR3 is CASTKPGLDTDTQYF. For the CDR3, the DNA is TGTGCCAGCACGAAGCCGGGACTTGACACAGATACGCAGTATTTT.

This clonotype occurred a few times. The chain uses TRBV18 and TRBJ2-7, with 8 bases aligning to TRBD2. Germline values: CDR1 KGHSH, CDR2 LQKENI. The CDR3 runs to 15 residues. V lost 2 bases, J lost 3 bases, and 6 bases stayed unmatched. The DNA of the CDR3 is TGTGCCAGCTCACCAATCAGCGGGGGCATCTACGAGCAGTACGTC. Translated, it gives CASSPISGGIYEQYV.

This clonotype was counted a few times. This chain uses TRBV5-1 with TRBJ1-1; D unresolved. Germline CDR1 and CDR2: SGHRS and YFSETQ. CDR3 length equals 15 residues. Deletions cut 4 bases from V and 4 bases from J, with 17 bases between. DNA for the CDR3: TGCGCCAGCAGCCCAGACTTACGGCGGTTCACTGAAGCTTTCTTT. Encoded protein: CASSPDLRRFTEAFF.

At least ten counts were recorded for this clonotype. The chain combines TRBV6-5 with TRBJ1-4; 7 positions match TRBD1. The CDR3 covers 13 residues. From germline, CDR1 is MNHEY and CDR2 SVGAGI. V was clipped by 10 bases and J by 7 bases; unmatched bases: 9. CDR3 in DNA: TGTGCCACCATAGACAGGGAGGTTGAAAAACTGTTTTTT. It translates to CATIDREVEKLFF.

This clonotype has a handful of counts. J is TRBJ2-2 and V is TRBV3-1; a weak D match, TRBD1 (6 bases). This CDR3 spans 18 amino acids. The V end was cut by 1 base, the J end by 0 bases, with 15 bases between. Germline V CDR1 and CDR2: LGHDT, YNNKEL (reference sequence). DNA for the CDR3: TGTGCCAGCAGCCAAGGCCTAGGACAGAGCGCGAACACCGGGGAGCTGTTTTTT. It is translated as CASSQGLGQSANTGELFF.

V gene TRBV7-6 combines with J gene TRBJ2-3, with 11 positions matching TRBD2. The V gene's germline CDR1 is SGHVS and CDR2 FNYEAQ. The CDR3 runs 13 residues. The V gene end was trimmed by 9 bases and the J gene end by 5 bases; junction bases not matched to a gene: 4. The CDR3 reads CASSLAGGDTQYF. The CDR3 DNA reads as TGTGCCAGTAGTCTAGCGGGGGGAGATACGCAGTATTTT. The variable domain in full, with the rest retrieved from reference TRBV7-6 and TRBJ2-3, is GAGVSQSPRYKVTKRGQDVALRCDPISGHVSLYWYRQALGQGPEFLTYFNYEAQQDKSGLPNDRFSAERPEGSISTLTIQRTEQRDSAMYRCASSLAGGDTQYFGPGTRLTVL.

This clonotype was counted at least ten times. This rearrangement joins TRBV20-1 to TRBJ1-4; D is perhaps TRBD1 (5 bases). The V end was cut by 5 bases, the J end by 0 bases, with 10 bases between. CDR1 and CDR2 from the germline V gene are DFQATT and SNEGSKA (reference sequence). The CDR3 runs to 14 residues. The CDR3 region is CSAPRTTTNEKLFF. The DNA of the CDR3 is TGCAGTGCTCCCCGGACAACAACTAATGAAAAACTGTTTTTT.

This clonotype occurred many times. V usage is TRBV27 and J usage is TRBJ2-3; the D gene is possibly TRBD1 (5 bases). This CDR3 comprises 16 residues. Germline-derived CDR1 and CDR2 are MNHEY and SMNVEV (reference sequence). Trimming pared 1 base from V and 2 bases from J, leaving 13 bases between. The CDR3 loop is CASSLFITGNTDTQYF. CDR3 nucleotide sequence: TGTGCCAGCAGTTTATTTATCACAGGAAACACAGATACGCAGTATTTT.

The rearrangement joins TRBV5-8 to TRBJ1-4; D unresolved. Per the germline V gene, CDR1 is SGHTS and CDR2 is YDEGEE. Trimming took 2 bases from V and 5 from J, leaving 16 bases between them. This CDR3 region has 16 residues. For the CDR3, the DNA is TGTGCCAGCAGCTTTCCGGCCCGGGCCTTAAATGAAAAACTGTTTTTT. Protein: CASSFPARALNEKLFF.

This sequence joins TRBV5-1 and TRBJ2-2, with D possibly being TRBD2 (5 bases). Trimming left V 1 base short and J 3 bases short, with 13 bases between. CDR3 length equals 16 residues. CDR1 SGHRS and CDR2 YFSETQ come from the germline V gene. The CDR3 spells CASSLTRADYTGELFF. The CDR3 DNA reads TGCGCCAGCAGCTTGACCAGAGCGGATTACACCGGGGAGCTGTTTTTT.

This clonotype was found a few times. CDR3 sequence reads: CASIGETQYF. The CDR3 DNA reads as TGTGCCAGCATCGGAGAGACCCAGTACTTC. The gene calls are TRBV3-1 and TRBJ2-5; D uncertain. The CDR3 spans 10 residues. Germline CDR1 reads LGHDT; CDR2 reads YNNKEL (reference sequence). Deletions cut 7 bases from V and 4 bases from J, with 4 bases between.

V gene TRBV20-1 combines with J gene TRBJ2-3; TRBD1 might be the D (5 bases). Germline V gene sequence: CDR1 DFQATT, CDR2 SNEGSKA (reference sequence). Trimming removed 3 bases at V and 8 bases at J, with 21 bases between. This CDR3 has 15 amino acids. CDR3 sequence reads: CSASVWAGNRATQYF. The CDR3 DNA follows: TGCAGTGCTAGTGTCTGGGCAGGGAACCGGGCTACGCAGTATTTT.

The rearrangement links TRBV2 to TRBJ1-3; 9 bases fit TRBD1. The ends lost 8 bases at V and 3 bases at J; junction bases unmatched: 8. Germline lookup yields CDR1 SNHLY and CDR2 FYNNEI. This CDR3 comprises 15 residues. The CDR3 nucleotides are TGTGCCAGCGGGGAACAGGGGGCGCTTGGAAACACCATATATTTT. The encoded protein is CASGEQGALGNTIYF.

The chain couples TRBV6-5 to TRBJ2-7; the D gene is possibly TRBD1 (6 bases). This CDR3 contains 14 residues. From germline, CDR1 is MNHEY and CDR2 SVGAGI. V was shortened by 6 bases and J by 5 bases, with 17 bases between the two germline ends. The CDR3 coding sequence is TGTGCCAGCAGAAAGGACAGTAGTAGCCACGAGCAGTACGTC. Translation gives CASRKDSSSHEQYV.

This clonotype was counted ten times or more. The V and J genes are TRBV15 and TRBJ2-5; perhaps TRBD1 as D (6 bases). The CDR3 length is 15 residues. The ends were cut back, 1 base at V and 3 bases at J, with 12 bases in the middle. Germline loops: CDR1 LNHNV, CDR2 YYDKDF (reference sequence). DNA for the CDR3: TGTGCCACCAGCAGAGCCAGCGCAGGGGAAGAGACCCAGTACTTC. Protein sequence: CATSRASAGEETQYF.